This TCR beta chain came from a study of blood T cells in healthy people across ages. Together with a sample-barcoded 5' primer, a J-beta primer mix was included in a second PCR lasting about 7 to 12 cycles. One entry per CDR3 protein results from TCRdb running MiXCR on the 5' RACE reads. The sample has over a million distinct CDR3 sequences, roughly 59% seen once; the top ten hold roughly 7%. The CDR3 is 12 residues long. CDR1 and CDR2 (germline): GTSNPN, SVGIG (reference sequence). Trimming left V 0 bases short and J 8 bases short, with 8 bases between. The rearrangement uses TRBV30 and TRBJ2-1; maybe TRBD1 (5 bases). The TCR was taken from a man younger than 35 in good health. Specimen: blood. CDR3 in amino acids: CAWSVQGDEQFF. CDR3 bases: TGTGCCTGGAGTGTACAAGGGGATGAGCAGTTCTTC. Full variable domain (outside the CDR3, taken from reference TRBV30 and TRBJ2-1): SQTIHQWPATLVQPVGSPLSLECTVEGTSNPNLYWYRQAAGRGLQLLFYSVGIGQISSEVPQNLSASRPQDRQFILSSKKLLLSDSGFYLCAWSVQGDEQFFGPGTRLTVL.